The entry below describes one TCR beta chain. Its matching antigen is unknown. DNA at about 210 ng, 25,000 to 35,000 T cell genomes, went into sorted-subset replicate PCRs. The repertoire was sequenced with immunoSEQ multiplex PCR; TCRdb's copy has only in-frame clones and lacks some. Seen here are roughly 1 million clones, under 80% observed once, and the top ten hold 1.4%. The V gene lost 6 bases and the J gene lost 3 bases, with 9 bases spanning the gap. Germline CDR1 is MNHNS and CDR2 is SASEGT. This CDR3 spans 13 amino acids. These data are taken from a study of shared clonotypes between healthy human individuals. General study findings and limits: Memory subsets generally showed lower estimated richness than naive subsets. A handful of donors shared 4.5% to 6.5% of their naive CD4 clonotypes.

Each donor was a Caucasian adult residing in Nashville, Tennessee. The chain is built from TRBV6-1 and TRBJ1-5, with a weak D call TRBD1 (6 bases). The origin of this receptor is a man between 18 and 29 years old in good health. The sample was memory CD4+ T cells sorted from blood. The subset denotes: CD45RA-negative fraction. CDR3 coding DNA: TGTGCCAGCAGGGGGGGGCACAATCAGCCCCAGCATTTT. It is translated as CASRGGHNQPQHF.